Sequencing of this T cell receptor beta chain was carried out in a study of shared clonotypes between healthy human individuals. The CDR3 totals 15 residues. The germline gives CDR1 SQVTM, CDR2 ANQGSEA. Trimming removed 7 bases from V and 8 bases from J, with 24 bases in between. TCRdb's copy holds only in-frame clones and misses some; the assay was immunoSEQ multiplex PCR. The table has about 1.1 million clones, approximately 80% seen once. The J gene is TRBJ2-4, the V gene TRBV29-1; the D gene is possibly TRBD1 (5 bases). Sample: memory CD4+ T cells from PBMCs. The subset denotes: CD45RA-negative fraction. The TCR originated in a young man in good health. Some clones in this sample may be carry-over from other donors' samples. CDR3 nucleotide sequence: TGCAGCGCCTCCCGGACATCTCCGAGTAGGGACATTCAGTACTTC. It encodes CSASRTSPSRDIQYF.